A single sample is the source of the 21 T cell receptor beta chains below, sequenced in a study of shared clonotypes between healthy human individuals. Sequenced by immunoSEQ multiplex PCR; TCRdb stores in-frame clones only, minus some. The sample has about 1 million clones, approximately 70% seen once. Sequenced material: memory CD4+ T cells sorted from blood. This sample's subset: CD45RA-negative fraction. The receptor set was obtained from a man aged 18 to 35 in good health.

The chain recombines TRBV2 with TRBJ2-2; 8 bases line up with TRBD2. Trimming at V came to 6 bases and at J to 5 bases, leaving 8 bases not matched to a gene. This CDR3 region has 15 residues. CDR1 is SNHLY and CDR2 is FYNNEI in the germline V gene. The CDR3 nucleotides read TGTGCCAGCAGAGAGCGGGAGATCGGAACCGGGGAGCTGTTTTTT. It specifies CASREREIGTGELFF.

This rearrangement joins TRBV11-2 to TRBJ1-1, with D maybe TRBD1 (6 bases). Germline CDR1 reads SGHAT; CDR2 reads FQNNGV. The CDR3 sequence is 15 residues long. The V end lost 5 bases, the J end lost 0 bases, and 13 bases lay between the germline ends. CDR3 bases: TGTGCCAGCAGCCCCCGGGACATCTTGAACACTGAAGCTTTCTTT. Translation: CASSPRDILNTEAFF.

This chain connects TRBV6-1 to TRBJ2-3; 11 bases align to TRBD2. V lost 5 bases to trimming and J lost 1 base; unmatched junction nucleotides: 2. CDR3 length: 15 residues. CDR1 MNHNS and CDR2 SASEGT come from the germline V gene. The CDR3 region has the DNA TGTGCCAGCAGTATACTAGCGGGAGGCACAGATACGCAGTATTTT. It is translated as CASSILAGGTDTQYF.

V gene TRBV5-4 combines with J gene TRBJ1-6, with D possibly TRBD1 on 5 matching bases. Trimming cost V 1 base and J 6 bases, with 8 bases left between them. The germline V gene encodes CDR1 SGHNT and CDR2 YYREEE (reference sequence). This CDR3 is built from 14 residues. The CDR3 loop is CASSLQGPNSPLHF. In DNA, the CDR3 is TGTGCCAGCAGCTTGCAGGGTCCTAATTCACCCCTCCACTTT.

This clone was found a few times. V usage is TRBV7-9 and J usage is TRBJ2-7; no reliable D call. V lost 1 base, J lost 6 bases, and 13 bases lay in between. The germline CDR1 and CDR2 sequences are SEHNR and FQNEAQ (reference sequence). The length of the CDR3 is 14 residues. CDR3 region: CASSLESRAAEQYF. DNA of the CDR3: TGTGCCAGCAGCTTAGAATCTAGGGCAGCCGAGCAGTACTTC.

The V call is TRBV28, the J call TRBJ2-2, with 7 bases identical to TRBD2. The ends lost 2 bases at V and 4 bases at J; junction bases unmatched: 7. Per the germline V gene, CDR1 is MDHEN and CDR2 is SYDVKM. CDR3 length: 16 residues. This CDR3 is CASSLAGDLGTGELFF. The DNA of the CDR3 is TGTGCCAGCAGTTTAGCGGGGGATCTGGGCACCGGGGAGCTGTTTTTT.

On this clone: A read error is the likely source, as a far larger clone sits one nucleotide away. CDR3 amino acids: CASSLGWSYEQYF. CDR3 DNA sequence: TGTGCCAGCAGCTTAGGTTGGAGCTACGAGCAGTACTTC. The chain combines TRBV7-2 with TRBJ2-7; D remains unclear. V lost 1 base, J lost 3 bases, and 7 bases lay in between. Germline loops: CDR1 SGHTA, CDR2 FQGNSA. The CDR3 extends over 13 amino acids.

This sequence joins TRBV15 and TRBJ2-3; 12 bases align to TRBD2. The ends lost 3 bases at V and 5 bases at J; junction bases unmatched: 6. CDR3 length: 16 amino acids. The germline CDR1 and CDR2 sequences are LNHNV and YYDKDF (reference sequence). The CDR3 DNA follows: TGTGCCACCAGCAGCGGACTAGCGGGGAGGGTAGATACGCAGTATTTT. Translated: CATSSGLAGRVDTQYF. The whole variable domain, filled in from reference TRBV15 and TRBJ2-3, reads DAMVIQNPRYQVTQFGKPVTLSCSQTLNHNVMYWYQQKSSQAPKLLFHYYDKDFNNEADTPDNFQSRRPNTSFCFLDIRSPGLGDTAMYLCATSSGLAGRVDTQYFGPGTRLTVL.

The chain has TRBV5-4 and TRBJ2-5; tentatively, D is TRBD2 (6 bases). The DNA end is more similar to TRBJ2-7, so the J call may be wrong. The CDR3 runs to 13 residues. Looked up from germline, CDR1 is SGHNT and CDR2 is YYREEE (reference sequence). CDR3 in DNA: TGTGCCAGCAGCTCTGGGACTTCATACGAGCAGTACTTC. It is translated as CASSSGTSYEQYF.

This clone showed up just once. This chain joins TRBV7-2 and TRBJ2-5; D tentatively reads TRBD1 or TRBD2 (6 bases each). Trimming removed 1 base from V and 5 bases from J, with 11 bases in between. The CDR3 totals 14 residues. In germline, CDR1 is SGHTA, CDR2 FQGNSA. Here the CDR3 reads CASSLGVGGETQYF. In nucleotides, the CDR3 is TGTGCCAGCAGCTTAGGGGTAGGGGGGGAGACCCAGTACTTC.

This clone was found a few times. The rearrangement links TRBV5-4 to TRBJ2-3; possible D gene TRBD1, 6 bases. Trimming left V 4 bases short and J 4 bases short, with 13 bases between. The length of the CDR3 is 14 residues. CDR1 is SGHNT, CDR2 YYREEE, per germline (reference sequence). The CDR3 sequence: CASSETGTADTQYF. In DNA form, the CDR3 reads TGTGCCAGCAGCGAAACAGGGACGGCAGATACGCAGTATTTT.

V and J are TRBV5-1 and TRBJ1-1, with a possible D match to TRBD1 (5 bases). Trimming removed 4 bases at V and 6 bases at J, with 16 bases between. The CDR3 is 14 amino acids. CDR1 and CDR2 from the germline V gene are SGHRS and YFSETQ. In nucleotides, the CDR3 is TGCGCCAGCAGCCTGGGACTGCCTGTCCCTGAAGCTTTCTTT. It translates to CASSLGLPVPEAFF.

This sequence joins TRBV4-2 and TRBJ1-1; D is unclear. Per germline, CDR1 LGHNA and CDR2 YNFKEQ. V lost 0 bases and J lost 4, with 15 bases in between. The length of the CDR3 is 16 residues. DNA of the CDR3: TGTGCCAGCAGCCAAGATTTCACGGGCCCGGGCACTGAAGCTTTCTTT. Protein product: CASSQDFTGPGTEAFF.

This clone was picked up many times. CDR3 sequence (DNA): TGCAGCGTTGACAGGGAAGGCTATGGCTACACCTTC. This encodes CSVDREGYGYTF. V usage is TRBV29-1 and J usage is TRBJ1-2, with D possibly being TRBD1 (5 bases). The CDR3 loop spans 12 amino acids. Germline V gene lookup returns CDR1 SQVTM and CDR2 ANQGSEA. V lost 3 bases and J 4 bases, leaving 9 bases between the germline ends.

V and J are TRBV11-2 and TRBJ2-3; 14 bases align to TRBD2. CDR3 length: 17 amino acids. V lost 1 base to trimming and J lost 4 bases; unmatched junction nucleotides: 4. The germline V gene encodes CDR1 SGHAT and CDR2 FQNNGV. For the CDR3, the DNA is TGTGCCAGCAGCTTAGGACTAGCGGGAGGGATAGCAGATACGCAGTATTTT. As protein: CASSLGLAGGIADTQYF.

This clone was detected many times. The genes are TRBV29-1 and TRBJ1-5; D call uncertain. The CDR3 is 14 residues long. Germline CDR1 reads SQVTM; CDR2 reads ANQGSEA. V lost 4 bases to trimming and J lost 6 bases, with 16 bases between them. DNA of the CDR3: TGCAGCGTTGTGTCAACAGACCCACGTCAGCCCCAGCATTTT. It is translated as CSVVSTDPRQPQHF.

The V call is TRBV7-3, the J call TRBJ2-7; D is undetermined. Germline values: CDR1 SGHTA, CDR2 FQGTGA. The CDR3 runs 11 residues. Trimming left V 6 bases short and J 0 bases short, with 3 bases between. Here the CDR3 reads CASSHSYEQYF. The CDR3 nucleotides are TGTGCCAGCAGTCACTCCTACGAGCAGTACTTC. The full variable domain, completed using reference TRBV7-3 and TRBJ2-7, is GAGVSQTPSNKVTEKGKYVELRCDPISGHTALYWYRQSLGQGPEFLIYFQGTGAADDSGLPNDRFFAVRPEGSVSTLKIQRTERGDSAVYLCASSHSYEQYFGPGTRLTVT.

This clone appeared a few times. The gene calls are TRBV2 and TRBJ2-1; 10 bases are shared with TRBD2. Germline CDR1 SNHLY, CDR2 FYNNEI. The trim removed 6 bases at V and 9 bases at J, leaving 11 bases unmatched. The CDR3 totals 15 residues. The DNA of the CDR3 is TGTGCCAGCAGCTTAGAAGCGGGAGGGCGGGCTGAGCAGTTCTTC. Residues: CASSLEAGGRAEQFF.

CDR3 region: CASSLTRPGRRNEKLFF. CDR3 nucleotide sequence: TGTGCCAGCAGTTTAACTCGTCCGGGACGGAGAAATGAAAAACTGTTTTTT. The chain couples TRBV28 to TRBJ1-4, with D perhaps TRBD1 (5 bases). V was shortened by 2 bases and J by 5 bases, with 18 bases between the two germline ends. The CDR3 spans 17 residues. Looked up from germline, CDR1 is MDHEN and CDR2 is SYDVKM. Based on the CDR3 plus reference TRBV28 and TRBJ1-4, the full variable domain is DVKVTQSSRYLVKRTGEKVFLECVQDMDHENMFWYRQDPGLGLRLIYFSYDVKMKEKGDIPEGYSVSREKKERFSLILESASTNQTSMYLCASSLTRPGRRNEKLFFGSGTQLSVL.

The chain joins TRBV14 to TRBJ1-6; no clear D gene. Germline CDR1 is SGHDN and CDR2 is FVKESK. The CDR3 length is 12 residues. Trimming removed 3 bases from V and 6 bases from J, with 3 bases in between. CDR3 residues: CASSHGNSPLHF. The CDR3 region has the DNA TGTGCCAGCAGCCACGGTAATTCACCCCTCCACTTT.

As for this clone: This CDR3 is also generated by other DNA sequences in the sample. This chain connects TRBV10-3 to TRBJ1-2, with TRBD1 identical over 7 bases. The CDR3 totals 13 residues. With V trimmed by 2 bases and J by 3 bases, 0 bases remained unmatched. From germline, CDR1 is ENHRY and CDR2 SYGVKD. For the CDR3, the DNA is TGTGCCATCAGTGAGACAGGGGACTATGGCTACACCTTC. It encodes CAISETGDYGYTF.